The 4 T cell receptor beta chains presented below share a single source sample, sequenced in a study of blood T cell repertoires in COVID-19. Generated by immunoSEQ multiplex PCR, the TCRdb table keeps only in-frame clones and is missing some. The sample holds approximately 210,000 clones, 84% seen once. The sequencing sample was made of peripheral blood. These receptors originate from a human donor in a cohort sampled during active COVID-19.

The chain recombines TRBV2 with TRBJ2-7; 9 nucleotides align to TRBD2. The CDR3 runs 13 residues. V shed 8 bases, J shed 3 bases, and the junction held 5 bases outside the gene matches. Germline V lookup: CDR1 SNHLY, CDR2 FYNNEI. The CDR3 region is CASLAGRNYEQYF. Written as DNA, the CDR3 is TGTGCCAGCCTAGCGGGACGGAACTACGAGCAGTACTTC.

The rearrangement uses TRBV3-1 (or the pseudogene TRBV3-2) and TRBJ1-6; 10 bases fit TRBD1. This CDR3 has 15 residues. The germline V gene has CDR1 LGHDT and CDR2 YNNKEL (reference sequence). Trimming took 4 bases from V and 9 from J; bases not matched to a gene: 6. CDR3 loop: CASSLVGDRGSPLHF. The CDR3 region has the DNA TGTGCCAGCAGCCTCGTGGGGGACAGGGGTTCACCCCTCCACTTT.

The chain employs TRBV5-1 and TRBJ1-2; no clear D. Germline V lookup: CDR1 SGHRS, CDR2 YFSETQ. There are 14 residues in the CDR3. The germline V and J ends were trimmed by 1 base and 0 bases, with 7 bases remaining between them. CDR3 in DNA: TGCGCCAGCAGCTTGTGGGAGACTAACTATGGCTACACCTTC. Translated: CASSLWETNYGYTF.

For the CDR3, the DNA is TGTGCCAGCAGCTTAGTGGAGAATACGCAGTATTTT. It specifies CASSLVENTQYF. The chain uses TRBV7-2 and TRBJ2-3; D is ambiguous. Germline assignment: CDR1 SGHTA and CDR2 FQGNSA. Trimming pared 1 base from V and 7 bases from J, leaving 6 bases between. The CDR3 totals 12 residues.